These 27 T cell receptor beta chains were sequenced from one sample in a study of early T cells in non-severe SARS-CoV-2 infection. Via MiXCR, TCRdb re-called the 5' RACE reads, giving one row per CDR3 protein. Among roughly 54,000 distinct CDR3 sequences listed, roughly 7.6% were seen once. The input for sequencing was whole blood, taken at baseline. These receptors originate from an adult who was a healthcare worker with PCR-confirmed SARS-CoV-2 infection or an uninfected control (not recorded which).

The chain recombines TRBV7-9 with TRBJ2-3; TRBD2 matches 15 bases. J gave up 2 bases and V 5 bases, and 5 bases lay outside the gene matches. The CDR3 is 17 residues long. Germline V gene data show CDR1 as SEHNR and CDR2 as FQNEAQ (reference sequence). The CDR3 DNA reads TGTGCCAGCAGCCCCAGGACTAGCGGGAGGGTCACAGATACGCAGTATTTT. Encoded protein: CASSPRTSGRVTDTQYF.

This clonotype has a handful of counts. The chain employs TRBV7-3 and TRBJ2-2; 9 bases are a match to TRBD2. Trimming took 0 bases from V and 6 from J; bases not matched to a gene: 8. This CDR3 is built from 17 residues. Germline CDR1 and CDR2: SGHTA and FQGTGA. The CDR3 reads CASSLTFGSGRAGELFF. The CDR3 DNA follows: TGTGCCAGCAGCTTAACCTTCGGTAGCGGGAGAGCCGGGGAGCTGTTTTTT.

In its sample, this clonotype was seen a few times. The rearrangement joins TRBV2 to TRBJ2-7, with D perhaps matching TRBD1 (5 bases). This CDR3 contains 15 residues. Trimming left V 3 bases short and J 3 bases short, with 15 bases between. CDR1 and CDR2 from the germline V gene are SNHLY and FYNNEI. The CDR3 protein is CASSDRGTWGYEQYF. The CDR3 coding sequence is TGTGCCAGCAGTGATAGGGGTACCTGGGGCTACGAGCAGTACTTC. The full variable domain, completed using reference TRBV2 and TRBJ2-7, is EPEVTQTPSHQVTQMGQEVILRCVPISNHLYFYWYRQILGQKVEFLVSFYNNEISEKSEIFDDQFSVERPDGSNFTLKIRSTKLEDSAMYFCASSDRGTWGYEQYFGPGTRLTVT.

This clonotype came up many times. The genes are TRBV28 and TRBJ2-1; D is possibly TRBD2 (6 bases). This CDR3 region has 15 residues. V was shortened by 7 bases and J by 7 bases, with 20 bases between the two germline ends. The germline V gene has CDR1 MDHEN and CDR2 SYDVKM. The CDR3 DNA sequence: TGTGCCAGCATTCTCTCGTTGTTGCGGGGTAATGAGCAGTTCTTC. Its protein product is CASILSLLRGNEQFF.

In its sample, this clonotype was seen a few times. The V and J genes are TRBV28 and TRBJ2-3, with D unresolved. The germline V and J ends were trimmed by 11 bases and 2 bases, with 8 bases remaining between them. This CDR3 is 11 amino acids long. Per germline, CDR1 MDHEN and CDR2 SYDVKM. This chain's CDR3 is CASQVTDTQYF. CDR3 bases: TGTGCCTCTCAAGTCACAGATACGCAGTATTTT.

This clonotype was counted only a few times. The chain is built from TRBV7-6 and TRBJ2-2; D gene ambiguous. Germline-derived CDR1 and CDR2 are SGHVS and FNYEAQ. CDR3 size: 12 residues. V was shortened by 0 bases and J by 7 bases, with 3 bases between the two germline ends. The CDR3 DNA sequence: TGTGCCAGCAGCTTAGCGGTCGGGGAGCTGTTTTTT. Translating it yields CASSLAVGELFF. The variable domain in full, with the rest retrieved from reference TRBV7-6 and TRBJ2-2, is GAGVSQSPRYKVTKRGQDVALRCDPISGHVSLYWYRQALGQGPEFLTYFNYEAQQDKSGLPNDRFSAERPEGSISTLTIQRTEQRDSAMYRCASSLAVGELFFGEGSRLTVL.

In regard to this clonotype: One junction end does not reproduce the germline sequence, and a read error may be involved. J is TRBJ2-1 and V is TRBV15; 14 bases line up with TRBD2. The germline gives CDR1 LNHNV, CDR2 YYDKDF (reference sequence). There are 15 residues in the CDR3. Here the CDR3 reads CTTSQGTSGGNEQFF. CDR3 nucleotide sequence: TGTACCACCAGCCAAGGGACTAGCGGGGGCAATGAGCAGTTCTTC.

This clonotype was counted at least ten times. V and J are TRBV29-1 and TRBJ2-5; no clear D. V lost 3 bases and J lost 3, with 8 bases in between. Germline CDR1 SQVTM, CDR2 ANQGSEA. This CDR3 is built from 12 residues. The CDR3 spells CSVDYQEETQYF. The CDR3 DNA follows: TGCAGCGTTGACTATCAGGAAGAGACCCAGTACTTC.

The V call is TRBV15, the J call TRBJ2-1; 7 bases are a match to TRBD2. The CDR3 is 15 residues long. Germline lookup yields CDR1 LNHNV and CDR2 YYDKDF (reference sequence). J lost 3 bases, V lost 1 base, and 3 bases had no gene match. Here the CDR3 DNA reads TGTGCCACCAGCAGAGCAGCGGGAAGCTACAATGAGCAGTTCTTC. This translates into CATSRAAGSYNEQFF.

This clonotype has a handful of counts. The chain carries TRBV6-6 and TRBJ1-1; tentative D call: TRBD1 (5 bases). This CDR3 spans 14 amino acids. CDR1 is MNHNY and CDR2 is SVGAGI in the germline V gene (reference sequence). Trimming removed 3 bases at V and 1 base at J, with 9 bases between. The CDR3 coding sequence is TGTGCCAGCAGTTATTTGACAGCGAACACTGAAGCTTTCTTT. Translated: CASSYLTANTEAFF.

Only a few counts were recorded for this clonotype. The V gene is TRBV20-1, the J gene TRBJ2-7; 11 bases align to TRBD2. This CDR3 comprises 15 residues. V gave up 6 bases and J gave up 6 bases; unmatched junction bases: 13. Looked up from germline, CDR1 is DFQATT and CDR2 is SNEGSKA (reference sequence). The chain's CDR3 is CSAPTSGINGREQYF. DNA for the CDR3: TGCAGTGCACCGACTAGCGGGATCAACGGTCGCGAGCAGTACTTC.

The sample holds a few counts of this clonotype. The rearrangement joins TRBV27 to TRBJ2-3, with 12 bases aligning to TRBD1. The CDR3 has 15 amino acids. CDR1 MNHEY and CDR2 SMNVEV come from the germline V gene (reference sequence). With V trimmed by 6 bases and J by 4 bases, 5 bases remained unmatched. The CDR3 DNA follows: TGTGCCAGCAGCCCGGGACAGGGGGCGCCAGATACGCAGTATTTT. It codes for CASSPGQGAPDTQYF.

There are many counts of this clonotype. For the CDR3, the DNA is TGTGCCAGCAGTAAAGGGGTTGAGTACGAGCAGTACTTC. Translated, it gives CASSKGVEYEQYF. The J gene is TRBJ2-7, the V gene TRBV13; possibly TRBD1 for D (5 bases). The germline V and J ends were trimmed by 6 bases and 4 bases, with 13 bases remaining between them. Germline values: CDR1 PRHDT, CDR2 FYEKMQ (reference sequence). The CDR3 is 13 residues long.

This clonotype appeared many times. The rearrangement links TRBV20-1 to TRBJ2-3, with D uncertain. Deletions cut 3 bases from V and 5 bases from J, with 12 bases between. Germline V CDR1 and CDR2: DFQATT, SNEGSKA (reference sequence). The CDR3 spans 13 residues. The CDR3 bases are TGCAGTGCTAGGTGGACGGCAATAGATACGCAGTATTTT. Amino acids: CSARWTAIDTQYF.

This clonotype was observed at least ten times. The chain has TRBV12-3 or TRBV12-4 and TRBJ1-2; 8 nucleotides align to TRBD1. Unmatched junction bases numbered 6, after V lost 7 bases and J lost 8 bases. The CDR3 covers 12 residues. The CDR3 sequence: CASKNQGAGYTF. CDR3 nucleotides: TGTGCCAGCAAGAATCAGGGGGCCGGCTACACCTTC.

The rearrangement uses TRBV6-1 and TRBJ2-2; TRBD1 matches at 7 bases. V lost 6 bases to trimming and J lost 4 bases; unmatched junction nucleotides: 2. CDR1 and CDR2 (germline): MNHNS, SASEGT. This CDR3 region has 13 residues. The CDR3 is CASRGTVTGELFF. CDR3 DNA sequence: TGTGCCAGCAGGGGGACAGTCACCGGGGAGCTGTTTTTT.

The table lists this clonotype with a few counts. The rearrangement joins TRBV30 to TRBJ2-5, with TRBD1 identical over 7 bases. Germline V gives CDR1 GTSNPN, CDR2 SVGIG (reference sequence). The CDR3 covers 14 residues. With 2 bases clipped from V and 2 bases from J, the junction kept 5 bases outside the gene matches. The CDR3 loop reads CAWSIGTAQETQYF. The CDR3 DNA is TGTGCCTGGAGTATCGGGACAGCTCAAGAGACCCAGTACTTC.

This clonotype was recorded a few times. V usage is TRBV5-1 and J usage is TRBJ1-5, with TRBD1 matching 9 bases. The CDR3 covers 15 residues. CDR1 and CDR2 from the germline V gene are SGHRS and YFSETQ. V was pared by 0 bases and J by 4 bases, with 2 bases of the junction left unmatched. CDR3: CASSLGGQGNQPQHF. Written as DNA, the CDR3 is TGCGCCAGCAGCTTGGGCGGACAGGGGAATCAGCCCCAGCATTTT.

The chain carries TRBV27 and TRBJ2-1, with D possibly TRBD2 on 6 matching bases. Germline V gene data show CDR1 as MNHEY and CDR2 as SMNVEV (reference sequence). V lost 2 bases to trimming and J lost 2 bases, with 13 bases between them. The CDR3 has 16 amino acids. The CDR3, as DNA: TGTGCCAGCAGTTTACAGGCGGAGGGCCCCTACAATGAGCAGTTCTTC. It codes for CASSLQAEGPYNEQFF.

This clonotype was detected a few times. The V gene is TRBV19, the J gene TRBJ2-2; 7 nucleotides match TRBD1. The CDR3 loop spans 13 amino acids. Per the germline V gene, CDR1 is LNHDA and CDR2 is SQIVND (reference sequence). V lost 6 bases and J lost 7; bases outside the gene matches: 5. CDR3 residues: CASRRQGDGELFF. CDR3 DNA: TGTGCCAGTAGAAGACAGGGTGACGGGGAGCTGTTTTTT.

This clonotype occurred a few times. V and J are TRBV21-1 and TRBJ1-4; TRBD1, the D gene given by the table, was not confirmed from the DNA. TRBV21-1 is listed as a pseudogene. This CDR3 spans 14 amino acids. The CDR3 DNA reads TGTGCCAGCACCCATGGACAGGTGGGGGAAAAACTGTTTTTT. Translating it yields CASTHGQVGEKLFF.

This clonotype showed up just a few times. The rearrangement uses TRBV30 and TRBJ2-1; 14 positions match TRBD2. The CDR3 sequence is 16 residues long. V lost 3 bases and J lost 7; bases outside the gene matches: 8. CDR1 is GTSNPN, CDR2 SVGIG, per germline (reference sequence). Here the CDR3 reads CAWSHGTSGRGNEQFF. DNA for the CDR3: TGTGCCTGGAGCCATGGGACTAGCGGGAGAGGTAATGAGCAGTTCTTC.

The chain uses TRBV7-2 and TRBJ2-2; TRBD2 matches 14 bases. V gave up 5 bases and J gave up 0 bases; unmatched junction bases: 8. Germline values: CDR1 SGHTA, CDR2 FQGNSA. This CDR3 is 19 amino acids long. Here the CDR3 DNA reads TGTGCCAGCAGCCCGGGACTAGCGGGAGATCCAGCGAACACCGGGGAGCTGTTTTTT. Translation: CASSPGLAGDPANTGELFF.

The chain uses TRBV7-2 and TRBJ1-5, with 7 bases that match TRBD1. In germline, CDR1 is SGHTA, CDR2 FQGNSA. V gave up 4 bases and J gave up 7 bases; unmatched junction bases: 7. The CDR3 is 14 amino acids. The CDR3 reads CASSSRQGRQPQHF. CDR3 coding DNA: TGTGCCAGCAGCTCCCGACAGGGTCGGCAGCCCCAGCATTTT.

This clonotype has ten or more counts. The chain couples TRBV12-3 or TRBV12-4 to TRBJ2-3; D possibly corresponds to TRBD2 (7 bases). The CDR3 extends over 18 amino acids. Trimming shortened V by 7 bases and J by 6 bases, and 29 bases separated the two germline ends. The CDR3 nucleotides read TGTGCCAGCACCAATTTTGGGGCGAGGCGGGGGCCGGGGGATACGCAGTATTTT. It codes for CASTNFGARRGPGDTQYF.

This clonotype was detected ten times or more. This rearrangement joins TRBV4-2 to TRBJ1-4; no clear D. Germline V gene lookup returns CDR1 LGHNA and CDR2 YNFKEQ. Trimming stripped 1 base from V and 8 bases from J, with 8 bases between. This CDR3 region has 13 residues. In DNA form, the CDR3 reads TGTGCCAGCAGCCAAGCGGGCGGGGAAAAACTGTTTTTT. This gives the protein CASSQAGGEKLFF.

The chain employs TRBV27 and TRBJ2-7; 12 nucleotides match TRBD2. The CDR3 is 15 residues long. J gave up 4 bases and V 8 bases, and 9 bases lay outside the gene matches. Germline V gives CDR1 MNHEY, CDR2 SMNVEV (reference sequence). The CDR3 nucleotides are TGTGCCAGCGCCGGGGCCACTAGCGGGAGGTACGAGCAGTACTTC. This gives the protein CASAGATSGRYEQYF.